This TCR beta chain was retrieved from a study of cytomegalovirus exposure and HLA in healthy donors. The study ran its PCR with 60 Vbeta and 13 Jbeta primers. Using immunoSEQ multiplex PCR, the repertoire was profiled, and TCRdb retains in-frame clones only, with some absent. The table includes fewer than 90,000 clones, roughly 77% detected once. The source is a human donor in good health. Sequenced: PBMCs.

The CDR3 region is CASSLRTGYEQYF. DNA of the CDR3: TGCGCCAGCAGCTTGAGGACAGGGTACGAGCAGTACTTC. The chain recombines TRBV5-1 with TRBJ2-7; 8 bases are a match to TRBD1. Trimming took 1 base from V and 4 from J; bases not matched to a gene: 1. The germline gives CDR1 SGHRS, CDR2 YFSETQ. This CDR3 is 13 amino acids long.